The 13 T cell receptor beta chains listed next were all sequenced from one sample in a study of blood T cells in healthy people across ages. A second PCR, run for about 7 to 12 cycles, used a sample-barcoded 5' primer plus a J-beta primer mix. TCRdb analysed the 5' RACE reads with MiXCR anew, one entry per CDR3 protein. The repertoire holds about 800,000 distinct CDR3 sequences, with roughly 64% as singletons. Sequenced: blood. These receptors all come from a man aged 25-45 years in good health.

Only one count was recorded for this clonotype. The V gene is TRBV9, the J gene TRBJ2-7, with TRBD2 matching over 8 bases. Unmatched junction bases numbered 6, after V lost 4 bases and J lost 0 bases. This CDR3 spans 15 amino acids. CDR1 and CDR2 (germline): SGDLS, YYNGEE. The CDR3 region is CASSPTSASSYEQYF. The CDR3 nucleotides read TGTGCCAGCAGCCCGACTAGCGCTAGCTCCTACGAGCAGTACTTC.

This rearrangement joins TRBV10-3 to TRBJ2-7, with 7 bases aligning to TRBD2. The CDR3 loop spans 16 amino acids. Trimming at V came to 5 bases and at J to 2 bases, leaving 12 bases not matched to a gene. Germline V gives CDR1 ENHRY, CDR2 SYGVKD. The CDR3, as DNA: TGTGCCATCAGTCCCATCGGGGGGTCCGGGGCCTACGAGCAGTACTTC. Encoded protein: CAISPIGGSGAYEQYF.

This clonotype was seen a handful of times. The rearrangement joins TRBV7-9 to TRBJ2-1, with D uncertain. Trimming cost V 3 bases and J 7 bases, with 7 bases left between them. This CDR3 is 12 amino acids long. Germline values: CDR1 SEHNR, CDR2 FQNEAQ (reference sequence). This chain's CDR3 is CASSFSQNEQFF. CDR3 DNA sequence: TGTGCCAGCAGCTTCTCTCAAAATGAGCAGTTCTTC.

This chain connects TRBV18 to TRBJ2-2; 7 bases are a match to TRBD1. This CDR3 contains 15 residues. V lost 4 bases, J lost 6 bases, and 8 bases stayed unmatched. From germline, CDR1 is KGHSH and CDR2 LQKENI. CDR3 DNA: TGTGCCAGCTCACAGACAGGGAATACGGCCGGGGAGCTGTTTTTT. Its protein product is CASSQTGNTAGELFF.

This clonotype was counted a few times. J is TRBJ1-1 and V is TRBV4-2; D gene uncertain. Trimming left V 3 bases short and J 1 base short, with 18 bases between. Germline CDR1 LGHNA, CDR2 YNFKEQ. The length of the CDR3 is 17 residues. CDR3 protein: CASSQALPGRPNTEAFF. The CDR3 bases are TGTGCCAGCAGCCAGGCCCTCCCCGGCAGGCCGAACACTGAAGCTTTCTTT.

The V and J genes are TRBV9 and TRBJ2-7; D is tentatively TRBD1 or TRBD2 (5 bases each). Gene TRBJ2-5 matches the end of the DNA better, so the J call may be wrong. From germline, CDR1 is SGDLS and CDR2 YYNGEE. The CDR3 sequence is 16 residues long. Here the CDR3 reads CASSPEIGGEGETQYF. CDR3 DNA sequence: TGTGCCAGCAGCCCCGAAATTGGGGGAGAGGGGGAGACCCAGTACTTC.

The genes are TRBV2 and TRBJ1-1; 10 bases line up with TRBD1. The CDR3 is made up of 15 amino acids. CDR1 and CDR2 from the germline V gene are SNHLY and FYNNEI. With 9 bases clipped from V and 1 base from J, the junction kept 8 bases outside the gene matches. The DNA of the CDR3 is TGTGCCAGTAGCTTAGGACAGGGGGGGAACACTGAAGCTTTCTTT. It is translated as CASSLGQGGNTEAFF.

Note on this clonotype: The junction departs from the called germline gene at one end, perhaps through a read error. The rearrangement uses TRBV7-9 and TRBJ2-4; a weak D match, TRBD2 (6 bases). Germline CDR1 and CDR2: SEHNR and FQNEAQ (reference sequence). CDR3 length: 15 amino acids. The CDR3 coding sequence is TGTACCAGCAGCTTAGCGATGGCGGGAAAGGAAGAGCAGTACTTC. Residues: CTSSLAMAGKEEQYF.

The chain couples TRBV14 to TRBJ1-5; D remains ambiguous. The germline V and J ends were trimmed by 2 bases and 5 bases, with 7 bases remaining between them. Germline CDR1 SGHDN, CDR2 FVKESK. This CDR3 has 13 amino acids. CDR3 DNA sequence: TGTGCCAGCAGCCAATCTGAAGATCAGCCCCAGCATTTT. This sequence encodes CASSQSEDQPQHF.

This clonotype was seen a handful of times. The rearrangement links TRBV7-2 to TRBJ2-3; no clear D gene. CDR1 and CDR2 (germline): SGHTA, FQGNSA. The CDR3 spans 13 residues. Deletions cut 8 bases from V and 1 base from J, with 10 bases between. The CDR3 nucleotides read TGTGCCAGCGGATCTGTGGGCACAGATACGCAGTATTTT. Amino acids: CASGSVGTDTQYF.

The chain recombines TRBV7-6 with TRBJ2-7, with 7 bases aligning to TRBD1. The length of the CDR3 is 16 residues. Germline loops: CDR1 SGHVS, CDR2 FNYEAQ. V shed 0 bases and J 0 bases; nucleotides not matched to a gene: 5. CDR3 sequence (DNA): TGTGCCAGCAGCTTAGCCTCGGGACAGAACTCCTACGAGCAGTACTTC. It encodes CASSLASGQNSYEQYF.

The chain recombines TRBV10-3 with TRBJ2-5, with D possibly being TRBD2 (6 bases). The CDR3 has 14 residues. CDR1 ENHRY and CDR2 SYGVKD come from the germline V gene. V shed 4 bases and J shed 2 bases, with 11 bases lying between them. The CDR3 DNA reads as TGTGCCATCAGTGGTATTAGCGGACAAGAGACCCAGTACTTC. Its translation: CAISGISGQETQYF.

V and J are TRBV7-8 and TRBJ1-2; no clear D. CDR3 length: 13 residues. In germline, CDR1 is SGHVS, CDR2 FQNEAQ. V was pared by 3 bases and J by 2 bases, with 7 bases between. The CDR3 sequence: CASSFVSNYGYTF. CDR3 in DNA: TGTGCCAGCAGCTTTGTATCGAACTATGGCTACACCTTC.